This T cell receptor beta chain is drawn from a study of long-term antiretroviral therapy in people with HIV. Findings and limits, study-wide: Pre-ART-expanded clones dominated the repertoire at all time points. Participants lacked recorded data on ART adherence, viral resistance or therapy changes. Blood draws took place between about 2003 and 2017 and possibly involved older ART regimens.

The immunoSEQ assay was v3.0, run at survey level. Clones were sequenced by immunoSEQ multiplex PCR, and TCRdb holds only the in-frame ones, with some missing. Of tens of thousands of clones in the sample, roughly 95% were seen once. V lost 3 bases, J lost 5 bases, and 16 bases lay in between. CDR3 length: 15 amino acids. Germline values: CDR1 LNHDA, CDR2 SQIVND (reference sequence). As to this clone: Its specificity is not known.

HIV-positive participants all received treatment in the United States. The specimen comprised unsorted PBMCs, sampled 3.7 years after starting antiretroviral therapy. The chain links TRBV19 to TRBJ2-5; weak D call: TRBD2 (6 bases). This receptor was identified in a woman aged 50 to 65 with HIV. This CDR3 is CASSMGTGEKETQYF. CDR3 bases: TGTGCCAGTAGTATGGGGACGGGGGAAAAGGAGACCCAGTACTTC.